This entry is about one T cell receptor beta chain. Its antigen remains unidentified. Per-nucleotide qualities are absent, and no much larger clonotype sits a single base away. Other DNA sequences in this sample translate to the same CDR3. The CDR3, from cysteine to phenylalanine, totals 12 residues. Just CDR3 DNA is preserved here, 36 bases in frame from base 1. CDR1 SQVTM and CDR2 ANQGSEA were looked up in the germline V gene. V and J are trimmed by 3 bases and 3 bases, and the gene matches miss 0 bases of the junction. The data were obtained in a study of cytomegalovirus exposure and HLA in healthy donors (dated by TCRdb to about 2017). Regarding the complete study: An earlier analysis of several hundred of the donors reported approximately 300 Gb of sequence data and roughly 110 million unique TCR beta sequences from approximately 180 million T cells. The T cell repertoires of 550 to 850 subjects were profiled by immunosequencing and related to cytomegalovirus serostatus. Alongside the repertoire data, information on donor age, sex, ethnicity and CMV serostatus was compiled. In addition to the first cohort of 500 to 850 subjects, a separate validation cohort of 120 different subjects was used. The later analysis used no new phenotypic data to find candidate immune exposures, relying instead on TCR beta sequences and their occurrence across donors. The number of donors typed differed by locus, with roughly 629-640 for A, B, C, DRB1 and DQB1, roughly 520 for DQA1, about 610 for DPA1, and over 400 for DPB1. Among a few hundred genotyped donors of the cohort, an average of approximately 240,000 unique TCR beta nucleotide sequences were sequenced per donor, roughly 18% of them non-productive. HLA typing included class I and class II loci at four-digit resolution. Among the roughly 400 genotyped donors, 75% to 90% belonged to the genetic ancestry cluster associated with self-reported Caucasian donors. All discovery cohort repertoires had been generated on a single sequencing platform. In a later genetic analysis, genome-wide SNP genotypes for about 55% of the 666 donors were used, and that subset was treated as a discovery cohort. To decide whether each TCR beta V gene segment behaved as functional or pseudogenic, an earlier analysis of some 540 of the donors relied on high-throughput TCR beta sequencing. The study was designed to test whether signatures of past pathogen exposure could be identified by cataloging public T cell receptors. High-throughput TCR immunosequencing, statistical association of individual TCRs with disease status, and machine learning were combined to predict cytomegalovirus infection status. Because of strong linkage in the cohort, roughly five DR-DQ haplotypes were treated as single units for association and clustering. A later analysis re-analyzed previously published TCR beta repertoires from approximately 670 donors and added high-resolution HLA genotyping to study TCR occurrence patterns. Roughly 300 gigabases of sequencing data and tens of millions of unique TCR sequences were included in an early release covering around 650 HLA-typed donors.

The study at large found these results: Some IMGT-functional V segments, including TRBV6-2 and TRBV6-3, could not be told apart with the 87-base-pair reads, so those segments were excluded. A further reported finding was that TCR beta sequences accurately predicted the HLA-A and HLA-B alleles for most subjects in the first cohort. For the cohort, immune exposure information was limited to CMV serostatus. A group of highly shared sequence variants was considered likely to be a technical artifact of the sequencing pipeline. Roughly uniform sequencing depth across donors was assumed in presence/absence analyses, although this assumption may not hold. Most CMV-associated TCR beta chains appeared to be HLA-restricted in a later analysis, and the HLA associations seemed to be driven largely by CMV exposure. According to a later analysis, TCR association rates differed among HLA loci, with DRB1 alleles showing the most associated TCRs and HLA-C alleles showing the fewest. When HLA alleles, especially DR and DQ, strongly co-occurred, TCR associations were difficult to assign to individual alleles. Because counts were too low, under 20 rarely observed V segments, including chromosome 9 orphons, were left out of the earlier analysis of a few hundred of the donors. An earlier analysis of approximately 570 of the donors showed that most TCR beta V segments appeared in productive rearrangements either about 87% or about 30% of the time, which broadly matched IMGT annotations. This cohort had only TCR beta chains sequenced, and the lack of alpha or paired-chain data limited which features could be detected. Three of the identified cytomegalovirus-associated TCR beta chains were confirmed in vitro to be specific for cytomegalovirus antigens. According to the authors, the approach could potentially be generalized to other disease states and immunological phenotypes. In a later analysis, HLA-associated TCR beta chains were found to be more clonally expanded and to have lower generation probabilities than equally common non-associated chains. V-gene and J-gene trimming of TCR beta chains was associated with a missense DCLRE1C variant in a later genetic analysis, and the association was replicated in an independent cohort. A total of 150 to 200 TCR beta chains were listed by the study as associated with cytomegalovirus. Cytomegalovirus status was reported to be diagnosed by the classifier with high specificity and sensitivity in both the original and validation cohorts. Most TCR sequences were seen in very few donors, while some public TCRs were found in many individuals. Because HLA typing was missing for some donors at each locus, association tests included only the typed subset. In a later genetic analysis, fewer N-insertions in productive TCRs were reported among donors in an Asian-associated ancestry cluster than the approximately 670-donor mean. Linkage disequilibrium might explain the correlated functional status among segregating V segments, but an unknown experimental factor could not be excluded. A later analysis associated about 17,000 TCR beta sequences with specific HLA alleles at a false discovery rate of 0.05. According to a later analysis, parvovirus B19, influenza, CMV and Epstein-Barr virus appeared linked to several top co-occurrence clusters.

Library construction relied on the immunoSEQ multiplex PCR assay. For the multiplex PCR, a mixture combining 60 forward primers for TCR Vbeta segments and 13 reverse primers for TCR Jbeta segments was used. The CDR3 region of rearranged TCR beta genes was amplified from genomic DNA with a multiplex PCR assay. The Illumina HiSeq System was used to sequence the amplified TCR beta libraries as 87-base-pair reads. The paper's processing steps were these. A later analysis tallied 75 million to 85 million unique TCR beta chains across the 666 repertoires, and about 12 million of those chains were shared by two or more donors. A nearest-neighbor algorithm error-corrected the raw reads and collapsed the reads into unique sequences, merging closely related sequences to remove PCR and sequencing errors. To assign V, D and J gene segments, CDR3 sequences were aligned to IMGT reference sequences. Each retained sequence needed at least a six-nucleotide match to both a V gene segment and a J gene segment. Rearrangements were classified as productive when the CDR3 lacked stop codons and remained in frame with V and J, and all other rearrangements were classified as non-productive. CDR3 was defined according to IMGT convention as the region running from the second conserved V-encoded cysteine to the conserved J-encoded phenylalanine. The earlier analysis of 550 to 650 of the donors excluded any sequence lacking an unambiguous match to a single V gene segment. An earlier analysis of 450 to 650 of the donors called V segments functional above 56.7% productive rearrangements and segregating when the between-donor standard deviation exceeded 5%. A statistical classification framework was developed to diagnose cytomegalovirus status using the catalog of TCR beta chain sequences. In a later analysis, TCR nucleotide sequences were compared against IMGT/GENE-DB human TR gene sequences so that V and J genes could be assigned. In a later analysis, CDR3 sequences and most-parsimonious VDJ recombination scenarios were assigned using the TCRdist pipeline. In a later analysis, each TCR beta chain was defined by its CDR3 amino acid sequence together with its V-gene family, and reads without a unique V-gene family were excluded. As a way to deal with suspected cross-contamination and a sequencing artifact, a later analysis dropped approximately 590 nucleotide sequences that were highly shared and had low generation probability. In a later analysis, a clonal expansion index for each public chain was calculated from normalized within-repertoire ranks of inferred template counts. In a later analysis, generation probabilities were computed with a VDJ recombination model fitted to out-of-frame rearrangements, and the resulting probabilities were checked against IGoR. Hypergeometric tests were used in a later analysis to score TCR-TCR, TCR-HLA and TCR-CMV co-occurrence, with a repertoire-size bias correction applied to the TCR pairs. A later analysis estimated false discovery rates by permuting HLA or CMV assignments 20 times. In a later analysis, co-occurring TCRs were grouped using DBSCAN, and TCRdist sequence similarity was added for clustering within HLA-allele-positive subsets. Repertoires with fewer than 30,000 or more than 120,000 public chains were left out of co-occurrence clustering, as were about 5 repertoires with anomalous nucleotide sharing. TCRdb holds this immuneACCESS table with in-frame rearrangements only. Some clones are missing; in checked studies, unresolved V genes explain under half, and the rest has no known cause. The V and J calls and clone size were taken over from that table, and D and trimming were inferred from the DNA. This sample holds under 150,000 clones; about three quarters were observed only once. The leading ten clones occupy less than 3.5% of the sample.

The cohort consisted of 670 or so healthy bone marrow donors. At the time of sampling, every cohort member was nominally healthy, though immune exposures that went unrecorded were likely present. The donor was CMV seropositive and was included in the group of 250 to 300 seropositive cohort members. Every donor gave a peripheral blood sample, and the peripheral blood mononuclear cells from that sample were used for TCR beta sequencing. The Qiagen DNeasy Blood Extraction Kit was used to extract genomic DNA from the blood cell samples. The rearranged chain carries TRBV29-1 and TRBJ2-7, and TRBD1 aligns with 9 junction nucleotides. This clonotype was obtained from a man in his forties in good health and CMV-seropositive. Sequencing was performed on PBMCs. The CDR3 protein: CSVEGQGYEQYF. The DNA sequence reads TGCAGCGTTGAGGGACAGGGCTACGAGCAGTACTTC.